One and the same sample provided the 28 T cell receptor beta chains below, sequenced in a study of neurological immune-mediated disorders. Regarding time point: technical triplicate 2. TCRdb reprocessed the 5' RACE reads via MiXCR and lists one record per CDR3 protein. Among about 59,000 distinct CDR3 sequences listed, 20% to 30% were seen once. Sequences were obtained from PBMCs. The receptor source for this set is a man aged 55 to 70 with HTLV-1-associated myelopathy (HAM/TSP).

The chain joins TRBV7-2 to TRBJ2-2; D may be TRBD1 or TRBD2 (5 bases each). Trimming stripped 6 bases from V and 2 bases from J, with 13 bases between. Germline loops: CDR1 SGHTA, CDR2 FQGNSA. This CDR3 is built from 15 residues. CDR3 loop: CASRLTGTNTGELFF. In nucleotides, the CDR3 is TGTGCCAGCAGATTAACCGGGACCAACACCGGGGAGCTGTTTTTT.

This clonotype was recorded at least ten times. CDR3 coding DNA: TGTGCCAGCAGCTTGGACAGGGGGCACGGTCAGCCCCAGCATTTT. Amino acids: CASSLDRGHGQPQHF. The rearrangement joins TRBV5-6 to TRBJ1-5; 9 bases match TRBD1. V lost 0 bases to trimming and J lost 6 bases; unmatched junction nucleotides: 4. Germline lookup yields CDR1 SGHDT and CDR2 YYEEEE. There are 15 residues in the CDR3. The full variable domain, completed using reference TRBV5-6 and TRBJ1-5, is DAGVTQSPTHLIKTRGQQVTLRCSPKSGHDTVSWYQQALGQGPQFIFQYYEEEERQRGNFPDRFSGHQFPNYSSELNVNALLLGDSALYLCASSLDRGHGQPQHFGDGTRLSIL.

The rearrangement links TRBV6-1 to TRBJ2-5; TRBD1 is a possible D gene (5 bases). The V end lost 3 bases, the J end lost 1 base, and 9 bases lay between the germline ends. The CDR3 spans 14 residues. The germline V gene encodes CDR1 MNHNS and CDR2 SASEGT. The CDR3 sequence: CASSDRTSQETQYF. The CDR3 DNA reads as TGTGCCAGCAGTGATAGGACAAGCCAAGAGACCCAGTACTTC.

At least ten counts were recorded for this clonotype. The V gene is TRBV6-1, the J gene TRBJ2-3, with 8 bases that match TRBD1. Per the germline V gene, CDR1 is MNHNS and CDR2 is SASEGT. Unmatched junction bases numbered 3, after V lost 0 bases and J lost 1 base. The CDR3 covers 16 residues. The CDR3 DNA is TGTGCCAGCAGTGAAGCGATGACAGGGGGCACAGATACGCAGTATTTT. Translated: CASSEAMTGGTDTQYF.

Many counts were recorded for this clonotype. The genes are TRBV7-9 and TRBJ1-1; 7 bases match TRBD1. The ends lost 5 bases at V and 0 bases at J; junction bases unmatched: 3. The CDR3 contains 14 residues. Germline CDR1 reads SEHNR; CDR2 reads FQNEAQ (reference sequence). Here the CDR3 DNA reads TGTGCCAGCAGCAGCGGGACAGTGAACACTGAAGCTTTCTTT. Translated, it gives CASSSGTVNTEAFF.

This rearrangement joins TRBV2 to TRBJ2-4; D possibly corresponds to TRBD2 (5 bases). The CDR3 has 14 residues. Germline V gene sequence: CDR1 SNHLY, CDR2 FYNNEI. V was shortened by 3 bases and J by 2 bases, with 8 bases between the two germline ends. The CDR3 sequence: CASSEGAPKNIQYF. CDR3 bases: TGTGCCAGCAGTGAGGGAGCTCCCAAAAACATTCAGTACTTC. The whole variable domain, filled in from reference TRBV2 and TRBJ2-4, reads EPEVTQTPSHQVTQMGQEVILRCVPISNHLYFYWYRQILGQKVEFLVSFYNNEISEKSEIFDDQFSVERPDGSNFTLKIRSTKLEDSAMYFCASSEGAPKNIQYFGAGTRLSVL.

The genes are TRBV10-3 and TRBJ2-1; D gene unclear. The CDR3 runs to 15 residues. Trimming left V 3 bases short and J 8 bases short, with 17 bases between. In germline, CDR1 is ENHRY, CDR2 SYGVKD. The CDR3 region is CAISEFDPGRDEQFF. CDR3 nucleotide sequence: TGTGCCATCAGTGAATTTGATCCGGGTCGGGATGAGCAGTTCTTC.

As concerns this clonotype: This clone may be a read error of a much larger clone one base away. This CDR3 reads CASRTGRLSYEQYF. DNA for the CDR3: TGTGCCAGCAGGACGGGCAGGCTATCCTACGAGCAGTACTTC. V and J are TRBV2 and TRBJ2-7; no clear D gene. The V gene's germline CDR1 is SNHLY and CDR2 FYNNEI. Between the trimmed V and J ends, which lost 6 bases and 1 base, there was a span of 13 bases. The CDR3 has 14 amino acids.

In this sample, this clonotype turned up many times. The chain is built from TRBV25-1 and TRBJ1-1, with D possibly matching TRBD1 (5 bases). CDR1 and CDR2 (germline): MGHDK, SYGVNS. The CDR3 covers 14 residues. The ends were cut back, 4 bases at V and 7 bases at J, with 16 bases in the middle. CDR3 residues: CASSAGYPNGEAFF. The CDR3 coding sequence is TGTGCCAGCAGTGCAGGGTACCCGAACGGTGAAGCTTTCTTT.

CDR3 DNA sequence: TGTGCCAGCAGTTCTGGACTAGCGGGAGTGACCGGGGAGCTGTTTTTT. Residues: CASSSGLAGVTGELFF. The chain has TRBV12-3 or TRBV12-4 and TRBJ2-2; 13 bases are shared with TRBD2. This CDR3 is 16 amino acids long. The V gene end was trimmed by 4 bases and the J gene end by 5 bases; junction bases not matched to a gene: 4.

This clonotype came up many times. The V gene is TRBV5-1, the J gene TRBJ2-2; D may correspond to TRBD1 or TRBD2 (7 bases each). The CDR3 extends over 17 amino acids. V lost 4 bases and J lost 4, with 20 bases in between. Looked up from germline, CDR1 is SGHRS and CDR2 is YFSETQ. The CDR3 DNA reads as TGCGCCAGCAGCCCCCCGGGGGCCAGGGGGGGCACCGGGGAGCTGTTTTTT. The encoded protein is CASSPPGARGGTGELFF.

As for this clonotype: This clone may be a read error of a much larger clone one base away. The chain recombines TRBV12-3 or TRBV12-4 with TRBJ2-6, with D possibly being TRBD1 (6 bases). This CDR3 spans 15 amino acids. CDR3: CANSLRTAGANVLTF. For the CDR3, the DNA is TGTGCCAACAGTTTAAGGACAGCTGGGGCCAACGTCCTGACTTTC.

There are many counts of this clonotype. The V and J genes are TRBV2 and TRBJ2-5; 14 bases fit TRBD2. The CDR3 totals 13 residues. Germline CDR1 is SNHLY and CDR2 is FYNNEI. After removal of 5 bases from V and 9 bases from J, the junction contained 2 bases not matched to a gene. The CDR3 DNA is TGTGCCAGCAGTCTGGGACTAGCGGGAGCCCAGTACTTC. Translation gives CASSLGLAGAQYF.

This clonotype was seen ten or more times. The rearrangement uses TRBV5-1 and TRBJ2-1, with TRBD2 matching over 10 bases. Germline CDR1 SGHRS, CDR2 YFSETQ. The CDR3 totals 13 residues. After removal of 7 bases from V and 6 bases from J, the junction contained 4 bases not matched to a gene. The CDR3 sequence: CASQLAGINEQFF. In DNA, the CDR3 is TGCGCCAGCCAACTAGCGGGGATCAATGAGCAGTTCTTC.

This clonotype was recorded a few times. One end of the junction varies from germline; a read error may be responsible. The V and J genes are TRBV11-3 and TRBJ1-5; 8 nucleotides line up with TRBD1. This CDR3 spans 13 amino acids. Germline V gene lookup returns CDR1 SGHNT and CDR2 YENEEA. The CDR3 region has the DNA TGTGCCAACAGCTTGGACAGGGATCAGCCCCAGCATTTT. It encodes CANSLDRDQPQHF. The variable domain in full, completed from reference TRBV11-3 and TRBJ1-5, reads EAGVVQSPRYKIIEKKQPVAFWCNPISGHNTLYWYLQNLGQGPELLIRYENEEAVDDSQLPKDRFSAERLKGVDSTLKIQPAELGDSAVYLCANSLDRDQPQHFGDGTRLSIL.

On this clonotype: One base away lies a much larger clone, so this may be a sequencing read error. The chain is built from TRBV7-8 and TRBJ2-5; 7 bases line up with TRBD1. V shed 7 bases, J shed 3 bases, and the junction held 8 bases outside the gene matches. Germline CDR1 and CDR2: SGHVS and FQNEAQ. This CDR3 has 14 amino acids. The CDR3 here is CASNPLGTEETQYF. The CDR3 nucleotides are TGTGCCAGCAACCCCCTAGGGACAGAAGAGACCCAGTACTTC.

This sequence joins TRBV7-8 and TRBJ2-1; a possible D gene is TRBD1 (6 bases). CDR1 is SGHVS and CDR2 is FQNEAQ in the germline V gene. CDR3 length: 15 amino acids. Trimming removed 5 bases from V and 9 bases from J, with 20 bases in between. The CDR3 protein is CASSPREGVVREQFF. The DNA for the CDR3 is TGTGCCAGCAGCCCCCGAGAGGGGGTGGTTCGTGAGCAGTTCTTC.

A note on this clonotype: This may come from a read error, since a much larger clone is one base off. The CDR3 DNA sequence: TGTGACAGCAGCCAAAAGTCCTGGGTCAACACTGAAGCTTTCTTT. Its translation: CDSSQKSWVNTEAFF. The chain employs TRBV14 and TRBJ1-1; D ambiguous. Germline V gene lookup returns CDR1 SGHDN and CDR2 FVKESK. The CDR3 extends over 15 amino acids.

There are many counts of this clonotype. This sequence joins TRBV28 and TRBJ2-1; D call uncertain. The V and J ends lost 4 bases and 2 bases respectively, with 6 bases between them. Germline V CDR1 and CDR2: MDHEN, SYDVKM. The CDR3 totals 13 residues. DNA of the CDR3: TGTGCCAGCAGTTCCCTCGCCTACAATGAGCAGTTCTTC. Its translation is CASSSLAYNEQFF.

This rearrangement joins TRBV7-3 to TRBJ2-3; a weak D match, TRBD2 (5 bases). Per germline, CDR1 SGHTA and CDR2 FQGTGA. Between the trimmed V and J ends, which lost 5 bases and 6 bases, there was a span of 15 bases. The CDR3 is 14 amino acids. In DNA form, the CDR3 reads TGTGCCAGCAGCCCCTCCCGTGTAGCGGATACGCAGTATTTT. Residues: CASSPSRVADTQYF.

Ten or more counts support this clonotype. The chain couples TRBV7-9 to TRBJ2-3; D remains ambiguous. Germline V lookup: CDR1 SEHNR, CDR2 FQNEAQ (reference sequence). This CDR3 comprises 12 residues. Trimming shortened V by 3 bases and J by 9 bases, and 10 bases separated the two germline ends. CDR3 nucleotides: TGTGCCAGCAGCTTCTCCTTGAGGACGCAGTATTTT. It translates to CASSFSLRTQYF.

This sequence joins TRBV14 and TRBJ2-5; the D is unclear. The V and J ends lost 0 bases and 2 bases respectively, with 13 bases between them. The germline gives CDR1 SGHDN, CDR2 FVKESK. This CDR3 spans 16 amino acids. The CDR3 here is CASSQEVSGLQETQYF. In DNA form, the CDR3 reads TGTGCCAGCAGCCAAGAGGTTTCAGGCCTACAAGAGACCCAGTACTTC.

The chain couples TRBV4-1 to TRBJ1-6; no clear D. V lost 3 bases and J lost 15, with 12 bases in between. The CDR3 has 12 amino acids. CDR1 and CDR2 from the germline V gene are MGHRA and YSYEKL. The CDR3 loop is CASSQDRAFLHF. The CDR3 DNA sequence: TGCGCCAGCAGCCAGGATAGGGCGTTCCTCCACTTT.

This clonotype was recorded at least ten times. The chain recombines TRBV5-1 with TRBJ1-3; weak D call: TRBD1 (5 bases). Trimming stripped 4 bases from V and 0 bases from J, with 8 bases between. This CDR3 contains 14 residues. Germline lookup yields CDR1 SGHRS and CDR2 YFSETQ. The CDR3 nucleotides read TGCGCCAGCAGCCCCGACAGCTCTGGAAACACCATATATTTT. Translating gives CASSPDSSGNTIYF. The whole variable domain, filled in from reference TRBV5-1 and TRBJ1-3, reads KAGVTQTPRYLIKTRGQQVTLSCSPISGHRSVSWYQQTPGQGLQFLFEYFSETQRNKGNFPGRFSGRQFSNSRSEMNVSTLELGDSALYLCASSPDSSGNTIYFGEGSWLTVV.

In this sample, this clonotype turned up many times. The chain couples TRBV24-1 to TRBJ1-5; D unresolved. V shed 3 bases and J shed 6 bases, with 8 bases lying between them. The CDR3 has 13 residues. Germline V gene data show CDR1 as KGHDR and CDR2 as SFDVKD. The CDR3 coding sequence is TGTGCCACCAGTGATAAGGGCTCTCAGCCCCAGCATTTT. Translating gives CATSDKGSQPQHF.

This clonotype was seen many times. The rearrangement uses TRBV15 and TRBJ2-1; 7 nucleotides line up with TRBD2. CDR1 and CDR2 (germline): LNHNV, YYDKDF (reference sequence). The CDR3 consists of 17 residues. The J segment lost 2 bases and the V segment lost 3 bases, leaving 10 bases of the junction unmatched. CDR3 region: CATSSVSGDWTYNEQFF. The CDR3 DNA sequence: TGTGCCACCAGCAGTGTAAGCGGGGACTGGACCTACAATGAGCAGTTCTTC.

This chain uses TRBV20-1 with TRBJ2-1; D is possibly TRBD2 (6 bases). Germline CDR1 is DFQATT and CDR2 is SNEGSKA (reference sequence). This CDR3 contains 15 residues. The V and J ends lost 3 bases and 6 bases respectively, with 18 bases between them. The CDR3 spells CSARDGSQVINEQFF. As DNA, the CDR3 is TGCAGTGCTAGGGACGGGAGCCAGGTCATCAATGAGCAGTTCTTC.

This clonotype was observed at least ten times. CDR3 protein: CASSLRSFAGNYGYTF. The CDR3 DNA reads TGTGCCAGCAGTTTGCGTTCATTTGCAGGGAACTATGGCTACACCTTC. V usage is TRBV12-3 or TRBV12-4 and J usage is TRBJ1-2; tentative D call: TRBD1 (5 bases). The CDR3 runs to 16 residues. V lost 3 bases and J 2 bases, leaving 16 bases between the germline ends.